These T cell receptor beta chains were read from a single sample in a study of T cell responses to AZD1222 COVID-19 vaccine. Repertoires were generated with immunoSEQ multiplex PCR, while TCRdb's copy carries only in-frame clones and drops some. The sample includes over 75,000 clones, approximately 88% seen only once; the top ten take 2% to 3%. The material sequenced was peripheral blood, taken on day 0 of AZD1222 vaccination. Source of these receptors: an adult in good health. Each CDR3 is given with its conserved first and last residue. The D gene is left open where the match is weak. Size is omitted from some rows. Given values are once, few, many or a class for expanded clones.

d_call clone_size j_call v_call cdr3_aa cdr3_nt
NA NA TRBJ2-7 TRBV15 CATSRDQGSTYEQYF TGTGCCACCAGCAGAGATCAGGGGTCTACCTACGAGCAGTACTTC
NA NA TRBJ1-1 TRBV28 CASSFTQGYTEAFF TGTGCCAGCAGTTTCACACAAGGTTACACTGAAGCTTTCTTT
TRBD2 NA TRBJ2-3 TRBV30 CARSGTSSFTDTQYF TGTGCTCGGTCCGGGACTAGCAGCTTCACAGATACGCAGTATTTT
NA NA TRBJ1-1 TRBV12-3/TRBV12-4 CASSLNPETEAFF TGTGCCAGCAGTCTTAACCCGGAGACTGAAGCTTTCTTT
TRBD1 NA TRBJ1-2 TRBV7-2 CASSPDRGFDYGYTF TGTGCCAGCAGCCCCGACAGGGGGTTTGACTATGGCTACACCTTC
NA NA TRBJ2-3 TRBV11-3 CASSVSWGGGTDTQYF TGTGCCAGCAGTGTGAGTTGGGGAGGTGGCACAGATACGCAGTATTTT
NA NA TRBJ1-5 TRBV9 CASSVASRYSNQPQHF TGTGCCAGCAGCGTAGCTTCCAGATATAGCAATCAGCCCCAGCATTTT
NA NA TRBJ2-5 TRBV12-3/TRBV12-4 CASSPTGRQTQYF TGTGCCAGCAGCCCCACTGGACGCCAGACCCAGTACTTC
TRBD1 NA TRBJ1-6 TRBV6-5 CASSRQGANSPLHF TGTGCCAGCAGCCGACAGGGGGCTAATTCACCCCTCCACTTT
NA NA TRBJ1-5 TRBV3-1/TRBV3-2 CASSQDYTFSNQPQHF TGTGCCAGCAGCCAAGACTACACCTTTAGCAATCAGCCCCAGCATTTT
NA NA TRBJ1-3 TRBV5-5 CASNFHDTSSGNTIYF TGTGCCAGCAACTTTCATGACACCAGCTCTGGAAACACCATATATTTT
NA NA TRBJ1-1 TRBV5-5 CASSFSPNTEAFF TGTGCCAGCAGCTTCAGTCCGAACACTGAAGCTTTCTTT
NA NA TRBJ1-2 TRBV2 CASSLVLGYGYTF TGTGCCAGCAGTCTTGTCCTAGGCTATGGCTACACCTTC
NA NA TRBJ2-7 TRBV19 CASSIAPRGEQYF TGTGCCAGTAGTATAGCCCCCCGCGGCGAGCAGTACTTC
NA NA TRBJ2-1 TRBV7-2 CASSLARGADYNEQFF TGTGCCAGCAGCTTAGCCAGGGGGGCCGACTACAATGAGCAGTTCTTC
NA NA TRBJ1-5 TRBV6-5 CASFPHGGQPQHF TGTGCCAGCTTCCCTCACGGGGGTCAGCCCCAGCATTTT
TRBD2 NA TRBJ2-1 TRBV7-3 CASSLEGTRHNEQFF TGTGCCAGCAGCTTGGAAGGGACTAGACACAATGAGCAGTTCTTC
TRBD1 NA TRBJ1-2 TRBV18 CASSPTGTATNGYTF TGTGCCAGCTCACCCACCGGGACAGCCACTAATGGCTACACCTTC
NA NA TRBJ1-2 TRBV19 CASSMGQAVLYGYTF TGTGCCAGTAGTATGGGGCAGGCCGTCCTCTATGGCTACACCTTC
NA NA TRBJ2-1 TRBV3-1/TRBV3-2 CASSQSTPGDTNEQFF TGTGCCAGCAGCCAATCCACTCCAGGGGACACGAATGAGCAGTTCTTC
TRBD1 few TRBJ1-6 TRBV4-2 CASSPGQENSPLHF TGTGCCAGCAGCCCAGGACAGGAGAATTCACCCCTCCACTTT
TRBD1 NA TRBJ1-2 TRBV10-2 CASSESGGLGTDYGYTF TGCGCCAGCAGTGAGTCCGGCGGGCTCGGGACAGACTATGGCTACACCTTC
TRBD2 NA TRBJ2-7 TRBV2 CASNLAGDGEQYF TGTGCCAGCAACTTAGCGGGAGATGGCGAGCAGTACTTC
TRBD1 once TRBJ2-4 TRBV19 CASSAQGANIQYF TGTGCCAGTAGTGCACAGGGGGCCAACATTCAGTACTTC
NA NA TRBJ1-1 TRBV14 CASSFLNSRAGTEAFF TGTGCCAGCAGCTTCCTAAACAGCAGGGCTGGGACTGAAGCTTTCTTT
TRBD2 NA TRBJ2-5 TRBV4-1 CASSQSLLLAGQTQYF TGCGCCAGCAGCCAATCATTGCTTCTAGCGGGACAGACCCAGTACTTC
TRBD1 NA TRBJ2-7 TRBV6-2/TRBV6-3 CASSPGTALSYEQYF TGTGCCAGCAGTCCCGGGACAGCCCTCTCCTACGAGCAGTACTTC
NA NA TRBJ1-1 TRBV30 CAWSKGGDTEAFF TGTGCCTGGAGTAAGGGGGGGGACACTGAAGCTTTCTTT
NA NA TRBJ1-2 TRBV12-3/TRBV12-4 CASSYYSGSYTF TGTGCCAGCAGTTATTACAGCGGAAGTTACACCTTC
NA NA TRBJ2-3 TRBV6-5 CAVSRDSRTDTQYF TGTGCCGTTTCACGGGACTCGCGCACAGATACGCAGTATTTT
NA NA TRBJ2-5 TRBV12-3/TRBV12-4 CASSFTGQETQYF TGTGCCAGCAGTTTTACTGGGCAAGAGACCCAGTACTTC
TRBD1 NA TRBJ1-1 TRBV29-1 CSVDKRPTGLDTEAFF TGCAGCGTTGATAAGCGGCCGACAGGGTTGGACACTGAAGCTTTCTTT
NA NA TRBJ2-1 TRBV15 CATSRLDDYNEQFF TGTGCCACCAGCAGACTGGACGACTACAATGAGCAGTTCTTC
TRBD1 NA TRBJ2-2 TRBV10-3 CAIGTGDTGELFF TGTGCCATCGGGACAGGAGACACCGGGGAGCTGTTTTTT
NA NA TRBJ1-4 TRBV6-5 CASSYLGGQNEKLFF TGTGCCAGCAGTTACCTCGGAGGACAGAACGAAAAACTGTTTTTT
NA once TRBJ2-1 TRBV4-2 CASSQETGSNNEQFF TGTGCCAGCAGCCAAGAGACCGGGAGCAACAATGAGCAGTTCTTC
NA NA TRBJ2-5 TRBV3-1/TRBV3-2 CASSQGGGFEGTQYF TGTGCCAGCAGCCAAGGGGGGGGCTTCGAGGGGACCCAGTACTTC
TRBD1 NA TRBJ2-3 TRBV5-4 CASSTGTGGPTDTQYF TGTGCCAGCAGCACCGGGACAGGAGGGCCCACAGATACGCAGTATTTT
NA NA TRBJ1-1 TRBV29-1 CSVENRNPGRMDTEAFF TGCAGCGTTGAGAACCGGAACCCCGGGCGGATGGACACTGAAGCTTTCTTT
TRBD1 NA TRBJ2-7 TRBV7-8 CASSWQGQGHYEQYF TGTGCCAGCAGCTGGCAGGGACAGGGGCACTACGAGCAGTACTTC